These 19 T cell receptor beta chains were sequenced from one sample in a study of blood T cell repertoires in COVID-19. Measured with immunoSEQ multiplex PCR; TCRdb has only the in-frame clones, and not every one. The sample has approximately 160,000 clones, roughly four fifths seen once. Sequenced input: peripheral blood. Receptors were obtained from a woman over 75 with acute or convalescent COVID-19.

V is TRBV7-9 and J is TRBJ2-1; 12 positions agree with TRBD2. With V trimmed by 5 bases and J by 5 bases, 7 bases remained unmatched. Germline V CDR1 and CDR2: SEHNR, FQNEAQ (reference sequence). This CDR3 region has 16 residues. The CDR3 bases are TGTGCCAGCAGCCCCCGACTAGCGGGAGAACACAATGAGCAGTTCTTC. Translation: CASSPRLAGEHNEQFF.

Remarks on this clone: Other DNA sequences within the sample encode an identical CDR3. The chain combines TRBV12-3 or TRBV12-4 with TRBJ1-1, with a weak D call TRBD1 (6 bases). V lost 3 bases and J 4 bases, leaving 6 bases between the germline ends. The CDR3 has 12 residues. Here the CDR3 reads CASSFRGTEAFF. In DNA, the CDR3 is TGTGCCAGCAGTTTCAGGGGCACTGAAGCTTTCTTT.

V is TRBV28 and J is TRBJ2-1; 11 bases agree with TRBD2. V shed 5 bases and J 7 bases; nucleotides not matched to a gene: 16. Germline CDR1 and CDR2: MDHEN and SYDVKM. This CDR3 is built from 18 residues. CDR3 coding DNA: TGTGCCAGCAGTATCCTGACTAGCGGGGTAATACGGGAAAATGAGCAGTTCTTC. It specifies CASSILTSGVIRENEQFF.

The CDR3 region is CASSTPDRAYEQYF. CDR3 in DNA: TGTGCCAGTAGTACCCCGGACAGGGCCTACGAGCAGTACTTC. This rearrangement joins TRBV19 to TRBJ2-7; 8 nucleotides align to TRBD1. CDR1 LNHDA and CDR2 SQIVND come from the germline V gene (reference sequence). CDR3 size: 14 residues. Losses at the gene ends were 4 bases for V and 2 bases for J; bases not matched to a gene: 4.

The chain employs TRBV3-1 (or the pseudogene TRBV3-2) and TRBJ1-2; no reliable D call. V lost 5 bases, J lost 6 bases, and 19 bases lay in between. This CDR3 comprises 15 residues. Per the germline V gene, CDR1 is LGHDT and CDR2 is YNNKEL (reference sequence). CDR3 nucleotides: TGTGCCAGCAGCTCAGGACTACTCTCGAGGAATGGCTACACCTTC. This sequence encodes CASSSGLLSRNGYTF.

This chain uses TRBV5-4 with TRBJ1-4; 10 bases align to TRBD1. Per germline, CDR1 SGHNT and CDR2 YYREEE (reference sequence). V lost 4 bases, J lost 8 bases, and 11 bases stayed unmatched. The CDR3 loop spans 16 amino acids. The CDR3 sequence is CASSPGTDRGREKLFF. Here the CDR3 DNA reads TGTGCCAGCAGCCCTGGAACCGACAGGGGGCGAGAAAAACTGTTTTTT.

This chain joins TRBV5-8 and TRBJ2-1; a weak D match, TRBD2 (6 bases). The CDR3 extends over 15 amino acids. Trimming cost V 4 bases and J 0 bases, with 11 bases left between them. Germline CDR1 is SGHTS and CDR2 is YDEGEE. CDR3 protein: CASSKGLNSYNEQFF. As DNA, the CDR3 is TGTGCCAGCAGCAAAGGACTAAACTCCTACAATGAGCAGTTCTTC. The entire variable domain, with the rest obtained from reference TRBV5-8 and TRBJ2-1, is as follows: EAGVTQSPTHLIKTRGQQATLRCSPISGHTSVYWYQQALGLGLQFLLWYDEGEERNRGNFPPRFSGRQFPNYSSELNVNALELEDSALYLCASSKGLNSYNEQFFGPGTRLTVL.

The V and J genes are TRBV29-1 and TRBJ1-2, with D uncertain. The length of the CDR3 is 11 residues. CDR1 and CDR2 (germline): SQVTM, ANQGSEA. The V gene lost 7 bases and the J gene lost 6 bases, with 12 bases spanning the gap. CDR3 DNA sequence: TGCAGCGCTGGGCCTCTCGATGGCTACACCTTC. This gives the protein CSAGPLDGYTF.

This chain uses TRBV14 with TRBJ1-6; 9 nucleotides agree with TRBD1. The V segment lost 5 bases and the J segment 9 bases; nucleotides outside the gene matches: 8. The CDR3 is 15 amino acids. The germline CDR1 and CDR2 sequences are SGHDN and FVKESK. The CDR3 sequence: CASSRGTGTSSPLHF. The CDR3 region has the DNA TGTGCCAGCAGCAGAGGGACAGGGACGAGTTCACCCCTCCACTTT.

CDR3 sequence: CATSDVDSGELFF. In nucleotides, the CDR3 is TGTGCCACCAGTGATGTGGACAGCGGGGAGCTGTTTTTT. The V gene is TRBV24-1, the J gene TRBJ2-2, with a possible D match to TRBD1 (6 bases). The CDR3 sequence is 13 residues long. The V gene's germline CDR1 is KGHDR and CDR2 SFDVKD. V was cut by 3 bases and J by 7 bases, with 8 bases left in between.

This clone was seen only once. The rearrangement uses TRBV27 and TRBJ2-7; 7 bases match TRBD2. J was trimmed by 5 bases and V by 5 bases; bases with no gene match: 9. Germline values: CDR1 MNHEY, CDR2 SMNVEV (reference sequence). The CDR3 contains 14 residues. CDR3 coding DNA: TGTGCCAGCAGTCTGCCGGGGGGTACCGACGAGCAGTACTTC. Translated, it gives CASSLPGGTDEQYF.

The DNA of the CDR3 is TGTGCCAGCAGCCCGAAACAGGGCGGCGGCACTGAAGCTTTCTTT. It encodes CASSPKQGGGTEAFF. V gene TRBV7-2 combines with J gene TRBJ1-1, with a possible D match to TRBD1 (6 bases). The germline CDR1 and CDR2 sequences are SGHTA and FQGNSA. The V end was cut by 5 bases, the J end by 4 bases, with 17 bases between. The CDR3 is 15 amino acids.

The genes are TRBV2 and TRBJ2-7; no firm D call. The V gene lost 7 bases and the J gene lost 0 bases, with 7 bases spanning the gap. Germline V gene lookup returns CDR1 SNHLY and CDR2 FYNNEI. The CDR3 is 12 residues long. This CDR3 reads CASTESSYEQYF. CDR3 sequence (DNA): TGTGCCAGCACCGAGAGCTCCTACGAGCAGTACTTC.

J is TRBJ1-1 and V is TRBV27; a weak D match, TRBD1 (6 bases). This CDR3 region has 14 residues. Germline V gives CDR1 MNHEY, CDR2 SMNVEV (reference sequence). V was trimmed by 6 bases and J by 1 base, leaving 12 bases between them. DNA for the CDR3: TGTGCCAGCAGACCACAGGGAGCGAACACTGAAGCTTTCTTT. This gives the protein CASRPQGANTEAFF.

The chain has TRBV5-1 and TRBJ2-3, with D possibly being TRBD2 (5 bases). The CDR3 is 16 amino acids. Germline V CDR1 and CDR2: SGHRS, YFSETQ. V was pared by 4 bases and J by 2 bases, with 17 bases between. In DNA, the CDR3 is TGCGCCAGCAGCAAGTATTACCCGACTAACACAGATACGCAGTATTTT. Its translation: CASSKYYPTNTDTQYF.

This chain links TRBV5-6 with TRBJ1-2, with D possibly matching TRBD1 (6 bases). Between the trimmed V and J ends, which lost 2 bases and 0 bases, there was a span of 8 bases. CDR1 and CDR2 from the germline V gene are SGHDT and YYEEEE. This CDR3 is 14 amino acids long. This CDR3 reads CASSFGGPNYGYTF. The CDR3 DNA is TGTGCCAGCAGCTTTGGGGGCCCTAACTATGGCTACACCTTC.

The chain recombines TRBV19 with TRBJ1-1; D is uncertain. V lost 0 bases, J lost 4 bases, and 9 bases lay in between. Germline CDR1 reads LNHDA; CDR2 reads SQIVND (reference sequence). The CDR3 consists of 14 residues. DNA for the CDR3: TGTGCCAGTAGTATAGATAGGAGGGCCACTGAAGCTTTCTTT. It is translated as CASSIDRRATEAFF.

The chain has TRBV2 and TRBJ2-2, with D possibly being TRBD2 (6 bases). V lost 6 bases to trimming and J lost 6 bases, with 8 bases between them. Germline V gene lookup returns CDR1 SNHLY and CDR2 FYNNEI. This CDR3 has 12 residues. CDR3 amino acids: CASRGDSGELFF. The DNA for the CDR3 is TGTGCCAGCAGAGGGGACTCCGGGGAGCTGTTTTTT.

The chain links TRBV11-2 to TRBJ2-7, with 11 bases fitting TRBD2. The length of the CDR3 is 15 residues. CDR1 is SGHAT and CDR2 is FQNNGV in the germline V gene. J lost 4 bases, V lost 1 base, and 3 bases had no gene match. In DNA form, the CDR3 reads TGTGCCAGCAGCTTAGTAGCGGGAGGGCCTTACGAGCAGTACTTC. Residues: CASSLVAGGPYEQYF.